These 19 T cell receptor beta chains were all obtained from the same sample, sequenced in a study of shared clonotypes between healthy human individuals. TCRdb keeps only in-frame clones here, not all; method: immunoSEQ multiplex PCR. The sample holds 700,000 or so clones; 72% are singletons and the top ten take approximately 1.8%. Sequenced sample: memory CD4+ T cells sorted from blood. Subset here: CD45RA-negative fraction. These receptors came from a woman aged 25 to 39 in good health.

The gene calls are TRBV11-2 and TRBJ2-7; 12 bases align to TRBD2. Germline-derived CDR1 and CDR2 are SGHAT and FQNNGV. Trimming took 5 bases from V and 3 from J; bases not matched to a gene: 5. CDR3 length: 15 amino acids. CDR3 in amino acids: CASSIRLAGDYEQYF. The CDR3, as DNA: TGTGCCAGCAGCATAAGACTAGCGGGAGACTACGAGCAGTACTTC.

This clone turned up a few times. This rearrangement joins TRBV28 to TRBJ2-7; D is tentatively TRBD1 or TRBD2 (5 bases each). The germline V gene encodes CDR1 MDHEN and CDR2 SYDVKM. The CDR3 is 14 residues long. Deletions cut 5 bases from V and 7 bases from J, with 18 bases between. The CDR3 reads CASSTPDLGVEQYF. Written as DNA, the CDR3 is TGTGCCAGCAGTACACCAGACTTGGGGGTGGAGCAGTACTTC.

This clone came up a few times. The V gene is TRBV7-2, the J gene TRBJ1-1; no reliable D call. Trimming left V 1 base short and J 1 base short, with 10 bases between. Germline values: CDR1 SGHTA, CDR2 FQGNSA. CDR3 size: 15 residues. CDR3 nucleotides: TGTGCCAGCAGCTTAGAGGTACTGGCGAACACTGAAGCTTTCTTT. Protein product: CASSLEVLANTEAFF.

In this sample, this clone turned up a few times. This sequence may be a read error, since a much larger clone differs from it by one base. Additional DNA sequences in this sample encode the identical CDR3. The rearrangement joins TRBV15 to TRBJ2-2; D gene unclear. V lost 0 bases and J 5 bases, leaving 4 bases between the germline ends. Germline CDR1 LNHNV, CDR2 YYDKDF (reference sequence). CDR3 length equals 13 residues. In DNA, the CDR3 is TGTGCCACCAGCAGAGAGTATACCGGGGAGCTGTTTTTT. Protein product: CATSREYTGELFF.

This chain connects TRBV28 to TRBJ2-3; D call uncertain. Germline V lookup: CDR1 MDHEN, CDR2 SYDVKM. This CDR3 has 11 amino acids. V shed 11 bases and J shed 2 bases, with 8 bases lying between them. CDR3 in DNA: TGTGCCTCCGCGACCACAGATACGCAGTATTTT. It encodes CASATTDTQYF.

This clone appeared a single time. V is TRBV19 and J is TRBJ2-1, with TRBD2 identical over 12 bases. The trim removed 5 bases at V and 7 bases at J, leaving 3 bases unmatched. Germline V gene sequence: CDR1 LNHDA, CDR2 SQIVND (reference sequence). The CDR3 is 14 amino acids. The CDR3, as DNA: TGTGCCAGTAGTCGGACTAGCGGGACTAATGAGCAGTTCTTC. Its translation: CASSRTSGTNEQFF.

The chain uses TRBV15 and TRBJ2-5; possible D gene TRBD1, 6 bases. The J call may be mistaken, given a closer DNA end match to TRBJ2-7. The germline V gene encodes CDR1 LNHNV and CDR2 YYDKDF (reference sequence). The CDR3 is 15 amino acids. Here the CDR3 reads CATSIAVTGLYEQYF. CDR3 DNA sequence: TGTGCCACCAGCATAGCCGTGACAGGACTCTACGAGCAGTACTTC.

In this sample, this clone turned up many times. The chain couples TRBV29-1 to TRBJ2-3, with D hard to call. The length of the CDR3 is 15 residues. The germline gives CDR1 SQVTM, CDR2 ANQGSEA. Deletions cut 6 bases from V and 0 bases from J, with 16 bases between. CDR3 amino acids: CSVQNVVSSTDTQYF. CDR3 DNA: TGCAGCGTCCAAAACGTAGTCTCTAGCACAGATACGCAGTATTTT.

This clone turned up a few times. J is TRBJ1-1 and V is TRBV30, with unresolved D. Germline V CDR1 and CDR2: GTSNPN, SVGIG (reference sequence). The CDR3 is 13 amino acids. Trimming took off 3 bases at V and 1 base at J, with 9 bases between the two ends. The CDR3 loop is CAWSFNTNTEAFF. CDR3 sequence (DNA): TGTGCCTGGAGCTTCAACACGAACACTGAAGCTTTCTTT.

This chain joins TRBV6-5 and TRBJ1-1, with a possible D match to TRBD1 (5 bases). The CDR3 spans 14 residues. Trimming stripped 2 bases from V and 3 bases from J, with 10 bases between. The germline gives CDR1 MNHEY, CDR2 SVGAGI. The CDR3 spells CASSYGGGDTEAFF. CDR3 nucleotide sequence: TGTGCCAGCAGTTACGGAGGAGGGGACACTGAAGCTTTCTTT.

V gene TRBV5-4 combines with J gene TRBJ2-7; the match to TRBD2 covers 8 bases. The ends lost 4 bases at V and 3 bases at J; junction bases unmatched: 12. In germline, CDR1 is SGHNT, CDR2 YYREEE (reference sequence). CDR3 length equals 16 residues. The CDR3: CASSPGGANFHYEQYF. In nucleotides, the CDR3 is TGTGCCAGCAGCCCCGGGGGGGCAAATTTCCACTACGAGCAGTACTTC. The complete variable domain, with remaining parts taken from reference TRBV5-4 and TRBJ2-7, reads ETGVTQSPTHLIKTRGQQVTLRCSSQSGHNTVSWYQQALGQGPQFIFQYYREEENGRGNFPPRFSGLQFPNYSSELNVNALELDDSALYLCASSPGGANFHYEQYFGPGTRLTVT.

V gene TRBV4-1 combines with J gene TRBJ2-7, with no clear D. Per germline, CDR1 MGHRA and CDR2 YSYEKL. With 4 bases removed from V and 0 bases from J, the gap between germline ends came to 16 bases. The CDR3 spans 16 residues. For the CDR3, the DNA is TGCGCCAGCAGCCTCCTCGTAATGTCCTACTCCTACGAGCAGTACTTC. The encoded protein is CASSLLVMSYSYEQYF.

The chain links TRBV10-3 to TRBJ2-7; 13 bases map to TRBD2. The CDR3 length is 14 residues. The V gene's germline CDR1 is ENHRY and CDR2 SYGVKD. V shed 6 bases and J 3 bases; nucleotides not matched to a gene: 2. CDR3 coding DNA: TGTGCCATCAGAGGACTAGCGGGAGTCTACGAGCAGTACTTC. This encodes CAIRGLAGVYEQYF.

The chain uses TRBV6-4 and TRBJ1-1; TRBD1 is a possible D gene (5 bases). This CDR3 region has 14 residues. V gave up 4 bases and J gave up 4 bases, with 13 bases separating them. The germline gives CDR1 MRHNA, CDR2 SNTAGT. CDR3 coding DNA: TGTGCCAGCAGTGTGGGGGGAATGAGCACTGAAGCTTTCTTT. Translating gives CASSVGGMSTEAFF.

This clone was recorded a few times. The gene calls are TRBV27 and TRBJ1-1; no firm D call. The CDR3 is made up of 13 amino acids. CDR1 is MNHEY, CDR2 SMNVEV, per germline (reference sequence). Trimming stripped 7 bases from V and 0 bases from J, with 9 bases between. CDR3 bases: TGTGCCAGCACGTCAGGCTTGAACACTGAAGCTTTCTTT. This translates into CASTSGLNTEAFF.

This clone was counted only a few times. V and J are TRBV7-8 and TRBJ1-2; 7 bases map to TRBD1. The germline V gene encodes CDR1 SGHVS and CDR2 FQNEAQ. After removal of 4 bases from V and 6 bases from J, the junction contained 8 bases not matched to a gene. The CDR3 spans 14 residues. The CDR3 sequence is CASSSPTGEDGYTF. CDR3 coding DNA: TGTGCCAGCAGCTCACCAACAGGGGAGGATGGCTACACCTTC.

The chain uses TRBV7-2 and TRBJ1-1; 10 positions match TRBD1. V lost 5 bases, J lost 9 bases, and 6 bases stayed unmatched. This CDR3 spans 13 amino acids. Looked up from germline, CDR1 is SGHTA and CDR2 is FQGNSA. The CDR3 is CASSPWTGGKAFF. CDR3 nucleotide sequence: TGTGCCAGCAGCCCTTGGACAGGGGGAAAAGCTTTCTTT.

This sequence joins TRBV4-2 and TRBJ1-2; tentative D call: TRBD1 (5 bases). Deletions cut 4 bases from V and 0 bases from J, with 15 bases between. Germline loops: CDR1 LGHNA, CDR2 YNFKEQ. This CDR3 has 16 amino acids. The CDR3, as DNA: TGTGCCAGCAGCCCCACCCTGACAGCTACTAACTATGGCTACACCTTC. It is translated as CASSPTLTATNYGYTF.

The chain uses TRBV5-8 and TRBJ2-6; D gene uncertain. Trimming took off 4 bases at V and 0 bases at J, with 11 bases between the two ends. Germline CDR1 reads SGHTS; CDR2 reads YDEGEE. The CDR3 contains 16 residues. The DNA for the CDR3 is TGTGCCAGCAGCCGGAAACGATTCTCTGGGGCCAACGTCCTGACTTTC. Translation: CASSRKRFSGANVLTF.